A single sample gave rise to the 20 T cell receptor beta chains below, sequenced in a study of healthy donors' naive CD4 and CD8 T cells. TCR libraries were built from approximately 0.55 ug of total RNA by linear amplification. MiXCR, run by TCRdb on the reads, gives a single entry per CDR3 protein. The table has 150,000 to 200,000 distinct CDR3 sequences, 65% to 75% seen once; the top ten hold 2.3%. The sample taken for sequencing was naive CD4+ and CD8+ T cells sorted from blood, pooled from several donors. Receptor source: a pool of human donors in good health; the sample pools cells from several healthy donors.

The chain couples TRBV29-1 to TRBJ1-1; no clear D. The CDR3 spans 13 residues. Germline loops: CDR1 SQVTM, CDR2 ANQGSEA. With 3 bases removed from V and 4 bases from J, the gap between germline ends came to 12 bases. CDR3 in amino acids: CSVDTGLGTEAFF. The CDR3 DNA sequence: TGCAGCGTTGATACGGGTCTGGGCACTGAAGCTTTCTTT.

This chain uses TRBV6-2 or TRBV6-3 with TRBJ2-7, with unresolved D. Trimming left V 0 bases short and J 3 bases short, with 9 bases between. Germline V CDR1 and CDR2: MNHEY, SVGEGT. The length of the CDR3 is 14 residues. In nucleotides, the CDR3 is TGTGCCAGCAGTTACTCCGACACTTTCTACGAGCAGTACTTC. Residues: CASSYSDTFYEQYF.

The table lists this clonotype with a count of one. The rearrangement links TRBV19 to TRBJ2-7, with 9 bases lining up with TRBD2. TRBJ2-5 explains the end of the DNA better; the J call may be wrong. This CDR3 has 16 amino acids. Germline V gene sequence: CDR1 LNHDA, CDR2 SQIVND (reference sequence). CDR3 DNA sequence: TGTGCCAGTTCGGACCCGGGACTAGCAGAAGGGGAGACCCAGTACTTC. Translated: CASSDPGLAEGETQYF.

V gene TRBV6-5 combines with J gene TRBJ2-7, with D perhaps TRBD1 (6 bases). This CDR3 is 16 amino acids long. Per the germline V gene, CDR1 is MNHEY and CDR2 is SVGAGI. Between the trimmed V and J ends, which lost 0 bases and 0 bases, there was a span of 12 bases. Here the CDR3 DNA reads TGTGCCAGCAGTTACTCGAATGGACAGTACTCCTACGAGCAGTACTTC. Its translation: CASSYSNGQYSYEQYF.

J is TRBJ2-1 and V is TRBV6-5, with 11 bases that match TRBD2. Germline CDR1 and CDR2: MNHEY and SVGAGI. CDR3 size: 15 residues. J was trimmed by 6 bases and V by 5 bases; bases with no gene match: 6. CDR3: CASSPLAGVGNEQFF. CDR3 sequence (DNA): TGTGCCAGCAGTCCACTAGCGGGAGTGGGCAATGAGCAGTTCTTC.

V gene TRBV6-5 combines with J gene TRBJ1-2, with TRBD1 matching over 10 bases. Germline CDR1 MNHEY, CDR2 SVGAGI. The CDR3 is 14 amino acids. With V trimmed by 6 bases and J by 4 bases, 5 bases remained unmatched. CDR3 DNA: TGTGCCAGCAGCCAGACAGGGGGCAGCTATGGCTACACCTTC. It is translated as CASSQTGGSYGYTF.

The V and J genes are TRBV5-1 and TRBJ2-5, with D possibly being TRBD2 (6 bases). This CDR3 has 17 amino acids. With 0 bases removed from V and 4 bases from J, the gap between germline ends came to 19 bases. CDR1 and CDR2 (germline): SGHRS, YFSETQ. DNA of the CDR3: TGCGCCAGCAGCTTGGTCCCCGAGGGGACTGGGCGAGAGACCCAGTACTTC. Translating gives CASSLVPEGTGRETQYF. Full variable domain (missing parts from reference TRBV5-1 and TRBJ2-5): KAGVTQTPRYLIKTRGQQVTLSCSPISGHRSVSWYQQTPGQGLQFLFEYFSETQRNKGNFPGRFSGRQFSNSRSEMNVSTLELGDSALYLCASSLVPEGTGRETQYFGPGTRLLVL.

The J gene is TRBJ2-3, the V gene TRBV29-1, with D perhaps TRBD2 (6 bases). V was clipped by 4 bases and J by 4 bases, with 18 bases between them. CDR3 length: 15 residues. CDR1 and CDR2 from the germline V gene are SQVTM and ANQGSEA. This CDR3 is CSVGTGGRSADTQYF. The CDR3, as DNA: TGCAGCGTTGGGACCGGTGGGAGGTCGGCAGATACGCAGTATTTT.

The CDR3 DNA reads as TGTGCCACCAGCAGAGATCGTGTCTCCATCAACACTGAAGCTTTCTTT. Protein: CATSRDRVSINTEAFF. V and J are TRBV15 and TRBJ1-1; D is unresolved. The CDR3 runs 16 residues. Germline lookup yields CDR1 LNHNV and CDR2 YYDKDF (reference sequence). Trimming removed 0 bases from V and 2 bases from J, with 13 bases in between.

Concerning this clonotype itself: The junction departs from germline at one end; a sequencing error may be responsible. The chain's CDR3 is CSVLGLAATEQCF. The CDR3 DNA sequence: TGCAGCGTGCTGGGGCTAGCCGCTACCGAGCAGTGCTTC. The rearrangement uses TRBV29-1 and TRBJ2-7, with D tentatively TRBD1 or TRBD2 (5 bases each). Germline V gives CDR1 SQVTM, CDR2 ANQGSEA. This CDR3 is built from 13 residues.

V usage is TRBV24-1 and J usage is TRBJ2-5; D not resolved. V was trimmed by 10 bases and J by 2 bases, leaving 4 bases between them. CDR1 KGHDR and CDR2 SFDVKD come from the germline V gene. The length of the CDR3 is 10 residues. The CDR3 spells CATNQETQYF. In DNA, the CDR3 is TGTGCCACTAATCAAGAGACCCAGTACTTC.

The V call is TRBV19, the J call TRBJ1-6, with D perhaps matching TRBD1 (5 bases). V gave up 5 bases and J gave up 10 bases, with 27 bases separating them. The CDR3 totals 18 residues. Germline CDR1 LNHDA, CDR2 SQIVND (reference sequence). DNA for the CDR3: TGTGCCAGTAGTCTCCCGGCGAGGCAGGGCACCTTATGGTCACCCCTCCACTTT. Its translation: CASSLPARQGTLWSPLHF.

The chain links TRBV11-2 to TRBJ2-7; D is uncertain. CDR3 length: 15 amino acids. The V gene lost 1 base and the J gene lost 3 bases, with 13 bases spanning the gap. Germline loops: CDR1 SGHAT, CDR2 FQNNGV. The CDR3 spells CASSLGAGRLYEQYF. For the CDR3, the DNA is TGTGCCAGCAGCTTAGGGGCAGGTCGACTCTACGAGCAGTACTTC.

The gene calls are TRBV6-5 and TRBJ2-5; TRBD2 agrees at 12 bases. After removal of 2 bases from V and 3 bases from J, the junction contained 7 bases not matched to a gene. Germline V gives CDR1 MNHEY, CDR2 SVGAGI. CDR3 length equals 17 residues. CDR3 bases: TGTGCCAGCAGTTACGCCCTCCGACTAGCGGGAGAAGAGACCCAGTACTTC. Translated: CASSYALRLAGEETQYF.

The CDR3 loop reads CASSLGTGGNEQFF. For the CDR3, the DNA is TGCGCCAGCAGCTTGGGGACAGGTGGCAATGAGCAGTTCTTC. This chain uses TRBV5-1 with TRBJ2-1, with 7 bases matching TRBD1. Germline-derived CDR1 and CDR2 are SGHRS and YFSETQ. The V segment lost 0 bases and the J segment 6 bases; nucleotides outside the gene matches: 3. The CDR3 is 14 residues long.

This clonotype was picked up a small number of times. The rearrangement links TRBV29-1 to TRBJ2-7; D is undetermined. The CDR3 runs 11 residues. The V gene lost 6 bases and the J gene lost 3 bases, with 9 bases spanning the gap. CDR1 is SQVTM and CDR2 is ANQGSEA in the germline V gene. The CDR3 here is CSVLDGYEQYF. CDR3 nucleotide sequence: TGCAGCGTCCTGGACGGCTACGAGCAGTACTTC.

The V gene is TRBV6-5, the J gene TRBJ2-1; D is perhaps TRBD1 (5 bases). The CDR3 has 17 residues. The V gene lost 2 bases and the J gene lost 5 bases, with 19 bases spanning the gap. Germline loops: CDR1 MNHEY, CDR2 SVGAGI. CDR3 protein: CASSYDVCRVPDNEQFF. The CDR3 nucleotides are TGTGCCAGCAGTTACGACGTCTGCAGGGTTCCGGACAATGAGCAGTTCTTC.

The chain recombines TRBV13 with TRBJ1-2; D is unresolved. With 5 bases removed from V and 2 bases from J, the gap between germline ends came to 6 bases. Germline V gives CDR1 PRHDT, CDR2 FYEKMQ (reference sequence). This CDR3 region has 12 residues. CDR3 DNA sequence: TGTGCCAGCAGCCAACGGAACTATGGCTACACCTTC. Its translation: CASSQRNYGYTF. The full variable domain, its missing parts supplied by reference TRBV13 and TRBJ1-2, is AAGVIQSPRHLIKEKRETATLKCYPIPRHDTVYWYQQGPGQDPQFLISFYEKMQSDKGSIPDRFSAQQFSDYHSELNMSSLELGDSALYFCASSQRNYGYTFGSGTRLTVV.

J is TRBJ2-1 and V is TRBV21-1; the table's TRBD1 call for D was not verified on the DNA. TRBV21-1 is tagged as a pseudogene. The CDR3 loop spans 19 amino acids. The CDR3 nucleotides read TGTGCCAGCATCACTCCCAGGGACACGCGAGGGACCTCCTACAATGAGCAGTTCTTC. Encoded protein: CASITPRDTRGTSYNEQFF.

The chain recombines TRBV6-2 or TRBV6-3 with TRBJ1-1, with unresolved D. The V gene's germline CDR1 is MNHEY and CDR2 SVGEGT. Trimming stripped 5 bases from V and 1 base from J, with 5 bases between. The CDR3 has 12 amino acids. Written as DNA, the CDR3 is TGTGCCAGCAGTAAGGAGAACACTGAAGCTTTCTTT. Its protein is CASSKENTEAFF.